A single sample gave rise to the 18 T cell receptor beta chains below, sequenced in a study of T-cell memory formation after mild COVID-19. TCRdb re-derived calls from the 5' RACE reads in MiXCR, one entry per CDR3 protein. The repertoire consists of about 440,000 distinct CDR3 sequences, with roughly 20% occurring once and the leading ten covering 8.4%. Material for sequencing was PBMCs or a T cell subset sorted from them (not recorded which). Source of these receptors: an adult woman who had mild COVID-19 (a few samples of this study predate the infection). Cell type and time point are not known.

The J gene is TRBJ2-5, the V gene TRBV9; 9 bases map to TRBD2. V shed 0 bases and J 1 base; nucleotides not matched to a gene: 4. Per the germline V gene, CDR1 is SGDLS and CDR2 is YYNGEE. The CDR3 totals 16 residues. CDR3: CASSVGSGRLQETQYF. Here the CDR3 DNA reads TGTGCCAGCAGCGTAGGGAGCGGGAGGCTCCAAGAGACCCAGTACTTC. The whole variable domain, remainder taken from reference TRBV9 and TRBJ2-5, is DSGVTQTPKHLITATGQRVTLRCSPRSGDLSVYWYQQSLDQGLQFLIQYYNGEERAKGNILERFSAQQFPDLHSELNLSSLELGDSALYFCASSVGSGRLQETQYFGPGTRLLVL.

This clonotype was picked up a small number of times. This chain uses TRBV2 with TRBJ2-5; D may correspond to TRBD1 or TRBD2 (5 bases each). Germline CDR1 is SNHLY and CDR2 is FYNNEI. CDR3 size: 15 residues. Trimming left V 5 bases short and J 2 bases short, with 15 bases between. This chain's CDR3 is CASSKGQGVQETQYF. DNA of the CDR3: TGTGCCAGCAGTAAAGGGCAGGGAGTGCAAGAGACCCAGTACTTC.

This clonotype showed up just a few times. The chain recombines TRBV6-5 with TRBJ2-2; 7 nucleotides match TRBD2. V lost 2 bases to trimming and J lost 1 base; unmatched junction nucleotides: 4. The CDR3 runs to 16 residues. Germline-derived CDR1 and CDR2 are MNHEY and SVGAGI. CDR3 DNA sequence: TGTGCCAGCAGTTACGCGGGAGTATTGAACACCGGGGAGCTGTTTTTT. This encodes CASSYAGVLNTGELFF.

This clonotype was seen only a few times. The V and J genes are TRBV5-1 and TRBJ1-5; the D gene is possibly TRBD1 (6 bases). V was pared by 0 bases and J by 6 bases, with 10 bases between. Germline CDR1 is SGHRS and CDR2 is YFSETQ. The length of the CDR3 is 14 residues. The CDR3 loop reads CASSLEQGSQPQHF. The CDR3, as DNA: TGCGCCAGCAGCTTGGAACAGGGCAGTCAGCCCCAGCATTTT.

The J gene is TRBJ2-2, the V gene TRBV20-1; tentatively, D is TRBD1 or TRBD2 (5 bases each). Germline assignment: CDR1 DFQATT and CDR2 SNEGSKA (reference sequence). The CDR3 is 15 residues long. V dropped 2 bases and J dropped 0 bases, with 10 bases sitting between them. CDR3 sequence: CSARPGTTNTGELFF. CDR3 nucleotide sequence: TGCAGTGCTAGACCCGGGACCACGAACACCGGGGAGCTGTTTTTT.

The V gene is TRBV5-1, the J gene TRBJ1-1; D remains unclear. This CDR3 is 16 amino acids long. CDR1 is SGHRS, CDR2 YFSETQ, per germline. V was shortened by 0 bases and J by 0 bases, with 12 bases between the two germline ends. The CDR3 coding sequence is TGCGCCAGCAGCTTGGCCGGGGTGGAAATGAACACTGAAGCTTTCTTT. Translated: CASSLAGVEMNTEAFF.

This clonotype was picked up a small number of times. The chain employs TRBV12-3 or TRBV12-4 and TRBJ2-4; perhaps TRBD2 as D (6 bases). This CDR3 contains 14 residues. V was trimmed by 4 bases and J by 4 bases, leaving 11 bases between them. The CDR3 sequence: CASSSGLRKNIQYF. Written as DNA, the CDR3 is TGTGCCAGCAGTTCTGGACTAAGGAAAAACATTCAGTACTTC.

The chain carries TRBV25-1 and TRBJ2-2, with a possible D match to TRBD1 (6 bases). The ends were cut back, 0 bases at V and 1 base at J, with 12 bases in the middle. Germline assignment: CDR1 MGHDK and CDR2 SYGVNS. The CDR3 is 17 amino acids. The CDR3 sequence: CASSEYRTGKNTGELFF. Here the CDR3 DNA reads TGTGCCAGCAGTGAATACAGAACAGGGAAGAACACCGGGGAGCTGTTTTTT.

This clonotype appeared many times. The chain combines TRBV12-3 or TRBV12-4 with TRBJ1-2; the D gene is possibly TRBD1 (5 bases). The CDR3 runs to 13 residues. Trimming stripped 6 bases from V and 6 bases from J, with 14 bases between. CDR3 residues: CASSNTGANGYTF. DNA for the CDR3: TGTGCCAGCAGCAATACCGGGGCCAATGGCTACACCTTC.

The V and J genes are TRBV5-5 and TRBJ2-1, with 9 bases that match TRBD2. The CDR3 is 15 residues long. Germline trimming cut 0 bases from V and 7 bases from J; bases unmatched to any gene: 5. CDR1 SGHKS and CDR2 YYEKEE come from the germline V gene (reference sequence). CDR3 loop: CASSLALAGFNEQFF. CDR3 coding DNA: TGTGCCAGCAGCTTGGCCCTAGCGGGGTTTAATGAGCAGTTCTTC.

This clonotype was picked up a small number of times. Relative to the germline gene, one junction end is altered; a read error may explain this. The chain recombines TRBV7-7 with TRBJ2-4; no firm D call. This CDR3 has 13 amino acids. CDR1 is SSHAT and CDR2 is FNYEAQ in the germline V gene (reference sequence). The CDR3 protein is CASSLDYGNIQYF. CDR3 DNA sequence: TGTGCTAGCAGCTTAGATTATGGAAACATTCAGTACTTC. Based on the CDR3 plus reference TRBV7-7 and TRBJ2-4, the full variable domain is GAGVSQSPRYKVTKRGQDVTLRCDPISSHATLYWYQQALGQGPEFLTYFNYEAQPDKSGLPSDRFSAERPEGSISTLTIQRTEQRDSAMYRCASSLDYGNIQYFGAGTRLSVL.

This rearrangement joins TRBV12-3 or TRBV12-4 to TRBJ2-1; TRBD2 matches at 8 bases. Trimming cost V 3 bases and J 4 bases; bases outside gene matches: 5. The CDR3 consists of 15 residues. The CDR3 DNA sequence: TGTGCCAGCAGTTTCCTTAGCGGGAAATACAATGAGCAGTTCTTC. Translating gives CASSFLSGKYNEQFF.

The genes are TRBV19 and TRBJ1-5; D unclear. CDR1 is LNHDA, CDR2 SQIVND, per germline (reference sequence). V dropped 4 bases and J dropped 3 bases, with 7 bases sitting between them. The CDR3 extends over 13 amino acids. The CDR3 protein is CASSSRDNQPQHF. The CDR3 DNA follows: TGTGCCAGTAGTAGTAGGGACAATCAGCCCCAGCATTTT.

The J gene is TRBJ2-3, the V gene TRBV19, with 7 bases lining up with TRBD1. Germline V gene lookup returns CDR1 LNHDA and CDR2 SQIVND (reference sequence). This CDR3 has 15 residues. The junction had 5 bases not matched to a gene; V was cut back by 3 bases and J by 2 bases. The CDR3 DNA is TGTGCCAGTAGTATGTTTGGGACAGACACAGATACGCAGTATTTT. Translating gives CASSMFGTDTDTQYF.

V usage is TRBV29-1 and J usage is TRBJ2-3; D unclear. V gave up 4 bases and J gave up 2 bases, with 7 bases separating them. The CDR3 spans 12 residues. Germline-derived CDR1 and CDR2 are SQVTM and ANQGSEA. This CDR3 reads CSVVKATDTQYF. In DNA form, the CDR3 reads TGCAGCGTTGTTAAGGCCACAGATACGCAGTATTTT.

This clonotype was counted between two and nine times. The chain has TRBV5-1 and TRBJ2-2, with D tentatively TRBD1 or TRBD2 (6 bases each). The CDR3 loop spans 16 amino acids. V was shortened by 2 bases and J by 0 bases, with 11 bases between the two germline ends. CDR1 SGHRS and CDR2 YFSETQ come from the germline V gene. The CDR3: CASSFRGDSNTGELFF. The CDR3 region has the DNA TGCGCCAGCAGCTTTAGGGGGGACTCGAACACCGGGGAGCTGTTTTTT. The full variable domain, rest sourced from reference TRBV5-1 and TRBJ2-2, is KAGVTQTPRYLIKTRGQQVTLSCSPISGHRSVSWYQQTPGQGLQFLFEYFSETQRNKGNFPGRFSGRQFSNSRSEMNVSTLELGDSALYLCASSFRGDSNTGELFFGEGSRLTVL.

This clonotype was seen many times. The chain uses TRBV20-1 and TRBJ1-5; D possibly corresponds to TRBD1 (6 bases). This CDR3 region has 13 residues. Germline assignment: CDR1 DFQATT and CDR2 SNEGSKA (reference sequence). With 4 bases removed from V and 7 bases from J, the gap between germline ends came to 14 bases. The CDR3 protein is CSAKGGDQQPQHF. Here the CDR3 DNA reads TGCAGTGCTAAAGGGGGAGATCAACAGCCCCAGCATTTT.

This clonotype was counted only a few times. V is TRBV11-2 and J is TRBJ2-2, with 7 bases that match TRBD2. Per germline, CDR1 SGHAT and CDR2 FQNNGV. Unmatched junction bases numbered 5, after V lost 5 bases and J lost 2 bases. The CDR3 consists of 15 residues. The CDR3, as DNA: TGTGCCAGCAGCACCGGGACTATAAACACCGGGGAGCTGTTTTTT. Translating gives CASSTGTINTGELFF.